This T cell receptor (beta chain) was found in a study of blood T cell repertoires in COVID-19 (TCRdb year 2020). As for the study more broadly: Collaborator samples came from the United States, Italy and Spain and covered acute and convalescent phases of COVID-19. The material from the prospective study consisted of cDNA or gDNA derived from T cells, B-cell-depleted T cells, or PBMCs. The dataset comprised deeply sampled blood TCRbeta repertoires from subjects exposed to, actively infected with, or recovered from COVID-19. A freely available public database, intended as a resource for researchers studying the immune response to SARS-CoV-2, is where the repertoires were released. The samples were drawn from the first 160 participants of the ongoing ImmuneRACE study and from 1,254 subjects provided by 6 global collaborators. The sample metadata nearly always contained a de-identified subject ID, COVID-19 status, age in years and sex. Where available, HLA class I and class II types were taken from metadata supplied by the sample provider and were not determined by assay-based typing.

The CDR3, from cysteine to phenylalanine, totals 14 residues. The kept DNA is CDR3 alone, 42 bases in frame from the first base. The germline V gene supplies CDR1 SGHRS and CDR2 YFSETQ. Clipping removes 0 bases from V and 5 bases from J, with 3 as the unmatched junction base count. Turning to this clone: Its antigen remains unidentified. Per-nucleotide qualities are absent, and no much larger clonotype sits a single base away.

The immunoSEQ Assay, a bias-controlled multiplex PCR, was used to amplify TCRbeta CDR3 regions from genomic DNA. Processing in the source paper ran as follows. The number of nucleated cells in each sample was estimated by amplification of reference gene primers within the assay. To quantify the absolute abundance of each unique TCRbeta CDR3 rearrangement, sequence reads were collapsed and filtered. For each sample, productive Simpson clonality was calculated as the square root of Simpson's diversity index across productive rearrangements. In TCRdb, the immuneACCESS table is reduced to in-frame sequences with V and J assigned. These tables do not hold every clone; where another copy was compared, an unresolved V gene accounts for under half, and the others remain unexplained. Clone size and V and J calls were adopted from that table, with D and trimming inferred from the DNA. The table for this sample lists about 140,000 clones; more than 75% of them were counted only once. The ten largest account for 8.5% to 9% of the sample.

Broader findings and caveats from the paper: Clinical and demographic metadata were provided uncurated, with the amount varying by source and participant.

Collaborating institutions collected whole blood in K2EDTA tubes following their own protocols. Collaborator samples were shipped for TCRbeta analysis as frozen whole blood, isolated PBMCs, or DNA extracted from either sample type. The chain is encoded by TRBV5-1 joined to TRBJ2-7, with 9 bases matching TRBD1. The sequenced sample was peripheral blood. This TCR derives from a woman in her forties or fifties with active or convalescent COVID-19. At the DNA level, the sequence is TGCGCCAGCAGCTTGGAACAGGGGGCGAACGAGCAGTACTTC. Its protein reads: CASSLEQGANEQYF.